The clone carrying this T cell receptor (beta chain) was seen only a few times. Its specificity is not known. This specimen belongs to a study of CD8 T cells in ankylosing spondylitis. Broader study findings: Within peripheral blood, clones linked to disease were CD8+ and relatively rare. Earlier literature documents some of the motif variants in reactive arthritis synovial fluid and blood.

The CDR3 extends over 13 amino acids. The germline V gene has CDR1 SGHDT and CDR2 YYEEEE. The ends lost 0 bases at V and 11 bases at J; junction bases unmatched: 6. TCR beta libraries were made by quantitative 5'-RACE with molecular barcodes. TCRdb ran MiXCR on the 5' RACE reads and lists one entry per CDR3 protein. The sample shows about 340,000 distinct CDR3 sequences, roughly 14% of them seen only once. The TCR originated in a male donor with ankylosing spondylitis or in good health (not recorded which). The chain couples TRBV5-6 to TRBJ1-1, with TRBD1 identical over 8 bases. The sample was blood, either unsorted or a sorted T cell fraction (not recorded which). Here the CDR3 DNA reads TGTGCCAGCAGCTTGGTCCCCGACAGGGGTGCTTTCTTT. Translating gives CASSLVPDRGAFF. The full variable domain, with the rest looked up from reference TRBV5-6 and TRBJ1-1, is DAGVTQSPTHLIKTRGQQVTLRCSPKSGHDTVSWYQQALGQGPQFIFQYYEEEERQRGNFPDRFSGHQFPNYSSELNVNALLLGDSALYLCASSLVPDRGAFFGQGTRLTVV.